A single sample gave rise to the 26 T cell receptor beta chains below, sequenced in a study of T cell repertoires in cytomegalovirus infection. From the reads, TCRdb called clonotypes with MiXCR, one entry per CDR3 protein. This table has 290,000 or so distinct CDR3 sequences, about a tenth appearing once. Sequencing was done on a sample of PBMCs. Every receptor here comes from a human donor in good health (CMV status not recorded). Some clones in this sample may be carry-over from other donors' samples.

The chain couples TRBV10-1 to TRBJ1-1, with D uncertain. Between the trimmed V and J ends, which lost 2 bases and 3 bases, there was a span of 10 bases. Germline-derived CDR1 and CDR2 are WNHNN and SYGVQD (reference sequence). The CDR3 runs to 14 residues. CDR3 protein: CASSEVFGYTEAFF. In DNA form, the CDR3 reads TGCGCCAGCAGTGAGGTATTTGGGTACACTGAAGCTTTCTTT.

This clonotype was counted ten times or more. J is TRBJ2-6 and V is TRBV7-3, with a tentative D call TRBD1 (6 bases). The CDR3 spans 14 residues. V gave up 5 bases and J gave up 6 bases, with 11 bases separating them. CDR1 and CDR2 from the germline V gene are SGHTA and FQGTGA. The CDR3 nucleotides read TGTGCCAGCAGCCAAACAGGGTCGGCCAACGTCCTGACTTTC. Amino acids: CASSQTGSANVLTF.

On this clonotype itself: This may be a read error, as it is one base from a much larger clone. The J gene is TRBJ1-2, the V gene TRBV20-1; the match to TRBD1 covers 8 bases. The CDR3 spans 13 residues. In germline, CDR1 is DFQATT, CDR2 SNEGSKA (reference sequence). Trimming cost V 5 bases and J 8 bases; bases outside gene matches: 10. CDR3 coding DNA: TGCAGTGCTCCTGGCGGGACAGGCGGGGGCTACACCTTC. Its translation: CSAPGGTGGGYTF.

This clonotype was seen repeatedly, ten times or more. The chain uses TRBV18 and TRBJ1-5; 7 bases align to TRBD1. This CDR3 is built from 13 residues. The trim removed 3 bases at V and 7 bases at J, leaving 3 bases unmatched. CDR1 KGHSH and CDR2 LQKENI come from the germline V gene. The CDR3 nucleotides are TGTGCCAGCTCACCTTCGGGACAGCAGCCCCAGCATTTT. It specifies CASSPSGQQPQHF.

A few counts support this clonotype. The V gene is TRBV18, the J gene TRBJ2-7; D is tentatively TRBD1 or TRBD2 (7 bases each). This CDR3 region has 13 residues. V lost 6 bases, J lost 2 bases, and 11 bases lay in between. Germline V gene data show CDR1 as KGHSH and CDR2 as LQKENI. The CDR3 DNA sequence: TGTGCCAGCTCGGGAGGGACAGCCTACGAGCAGTACGTC. Amino acids: CASSGGTAYEQYV.

V is TRBV29-1 and J is TRBJ1-1, with no clear D. In germline, CDR1 is SQVTM, CDR2 ANQGSEA. CDR3 length: 13 amino acids. V was cut by 3 bases and J by 3 bases, with 11 bases left in between. CDR3 sequence: CSVEHGSDTEAFF. The CDR3 bases are TGCAGCGTTGAGCACGGATCGGACACTGAAGCTTTCTTT.

The V and J genes are TRBV2 and TRBJ1-1, with a weak D call TRBD1 (5 bases). The CDR3 covers 15 residues. V lost 6 bases to trimming and J lost 2 bases, with 16 bases between them. Per the germline V gene, CDR1 is SNHLY and CDR2 is FYNNEI. In DNA form, the CDR3 reads TGTGCCAGCAGGAAAACCCGGGACCTCAACACTGAAGCTTTCTTT. It is translated as CASRKTRDLNTEAFF.

Ten or more counts support this clonotype. The chain has TRBV14 and TRBJ1-1; D not resolved. Germline loops: CDR1 SGHDN, CDR2 FVKESK. The V and J ends lost 0 bases and 6 bases respectively, with 14 bases between them. The CDR3 has 15 amino acids. The CDR3 DNA reads TGTGCCAGCAGCCAAGATGTCCTGATGGAGGCTGAAGCTTTCTTT. The encoded protein is CASSQDVLMEAEAFF. The variable domain in full, with the rest retrieved from reference TRBV14 and TRBJ1-1, is EAGVTQFPSHSVIEKGQTVTLRCDPISGHDNLYWYRRVMGKEIKFLLHFVKESKQDESGMPNNRFLAERTGGTYSTLKVQPAELEDSGVYFCASSQDVLMEAEAFFGQGTRLTVV.

This clonotype was counted many times. This chain joins TRBV9 and TRBJ2-1, with D hard to call. Deletions cut 0 bases from V and 5 bases from J, with 3 bases between. Germline values: CDR1 SGDLS, CDR2 YYNGEE. The CDR3 covers 12 residues. CDR3 loop: CASSVGHNEQFF. The CDR3, as DNA: TGTGCCAGCAGCGTAGGACACAATGAGCAGTTCTTC.

Notes on this clonotype: A read error is possible here, since a much larger clone lies one base away. It is likely a read error, because the conserved phenylalanine at the end of the CDR3 is missing. In nucleotides, the CDR3 is TGTGCCAGCAGCTCCCGACGGCAATCCTACAATGAGCAGTTCTAC. It specifies CASSSRRQSYNEQFY. V and J are TRBV7-9 and TRBJ2-1; unclear D gene. In germline, CDR1 is SEHNR, CDR2 FQNEAQ (reference sequence). V lost 4 bases, J lost 1 base, and 11 bases lay in between. The CDR3 covers 15 residues.

This clonotype was counted many times. The V and J genes are TRBV7-2 and TRBJ2-5; maybe TRBD2 (6 bases). CDR3 length equals 11 residues. Germline V gene sequence: CDR1 SGHTA, CDR2 FQGNSA. V was trimmed by 4 bases and J by 9 bases, leaving 9 bases between them. CDR3 in DNA: TGTGCCAGCAGCTACCGGGACTCCCAGTACTTC. Its protein product is CASSYRDSQYF.

This clonotype came up many times. The chain joins TRBV7-2 to TRBJ2-1; 7 positions agree with TRBD1. V lost 5 bases to trimming and J lost 2 bases; unmatched junction nucleotides: 9. The CDR3 is 16 amino acids. Germline V gene data show CDR1 as SGHTA and CDR2 as FQGNSA. The CDR3 DNA is TGTGCCAGCAGCGCACCCGGGACAGCCACCTACAATGAGCAGTTCTTC. It is translated as CASSAPGTATYNEQFF.

This clonotype was observed many times. The gene calls are TRBV4-1 and TRBJ2-7, with 9 bases lining up with TRBD2. Unmatched junction bases numbered 4, after V lost 0 bases and J lost 1 base. The CDR3 loop spans 16 amino acids. The germline V gene encodes CDR1 MGHRA and CDR2 YSYEKL. The CDR3 DNA reads TGCGCCAGCAGCCAAGACTGGACTAGCGTATCCTACGAGCAGTACTTC. This sequence encodes CASSQDWTSVSYEQYF.

This clonotype was counted at least ten times. The chain has TRBV20-1 and TRBJ2-7; TRBD1 might be the D (5 bases). The CDR3 is made up of 13 amino acids. V shed 3 bases and J shed 2 bases, with 11 bases lying between them. Germline V gene lookup returns CDR1 DFQATT and CDR2 SNEGSKA (reference sequence). The CDR3 bases are TGCAGTGCTAGCCCAGGGCAAACCTACGAGCAGTACGTC. It codes for CSASPGQTYEQYV.

As regards this clonotype: An end of the junction differs from the germline gene, which may be a read error. The chain has TRBV7-9 and TRBJ2-2; 8 bases agree with TRBD2. CDR1 is SEHNR, CDR2 FQNEAQ, per germline (reference sequence). The CDR3 has 16 residues. In DNA form, the CDR3 reads TGCGCCAGCAGCGCCCTCACCGCGGGGGGATCCGGGAAGCTGTTTTTT. Translation: CASSALTAGGSGKLFF.

This clonotype was detected many times. The CDR3 loop is CASTSSGTKNVYGYTF. DNA of the CDR3: TGTGCCAGCACCTCTTCCGGGACGAAGAACGTCTATGGCTACACCTTC. The chain employs TRBV4-2 and TRBJ1-2; D perhaps matches TRBD1 (5 bases). Germline CDR1 reads LGHNA; CDR2 reads YNFKEQ. The CDR3 has 16 amino acids. Trimming pared 7 bases from V and 4 bases from J, leaving 22 bases between.

This clonotype has at least ten counts. This chain uses TRBV11-3 with TRBJ2-7, with D tentatively TRBD1 (5 bases). This CDR3 contains 16 residues. Trimming removed 5 bases from V and 6 bases from J, with 23 bases in between. Germline V lookup: CDR1 SGHNT, CDR2 YENEEA. CDR3 loop: CASSPRRQLRHLEQYV. In nucleotides, the CDR3 is TGTGCCAGCAGCCCCCGTCGACAGCTCCGGCATCTCGAGCAGTACGTC.

This clonotype was observed many times. CDR3 DNA sequence: TGTGCCAGCAGCAAAGACAGTAGCAATCAGCCCCAGCATTTT. Translation: CASSKDSSNQPQHF. The chain uses TRBV7-2 and TRBJ1-5; D possibly corresponds to TRBD1 (5 bases). The CDR3 is 14 amino acids. V lost 5 bases and J 0 bases, leaving 8 bases between the germline ends. CDR1 and CDR2 from the germline V gene are SGHTA and FQGNSA.

The J gene is TRBJ1-2, the V gene TRBV28, with 10 bases matching TRBD1. Trimming took 6 bases from V and 6 from J; bases not matched to a gene: 16. CDR1 and CDR2 (germline): MDHEN, SYDVKM. The CDR3 is 17 residues long. CDR3 sequence (DNA): TGTGCCAGCAGCCCCTCGAGACAGGGGGCAATCAGGGATGGCTACACCTTC. Its protein product is CASSPSRQGAIRDGYTF.

The J gene is TRBJ2-7, the V gene TRBV10-3; 8 bases line up with TRBD1. V trimming: 6 bases; J trimming: 4 bases; junction bases outside the gene matches: 11. The CDR3 contains 15 residues. CDR1 and CDR2 from the germline V gene are ENHRY and SYGVKD. The CDR3 reads CAISKLGDRGYEQYF. CDR3 DNA sequence: TGTGCCATCAGCAAACTGGGCGACAGGGGTTACGAGCAGTACTTC.

This clonotype has only a few counts. The genes are TRBV7-9 and TRBJ2-1; D gene uncertain. This CDR3 spans 11 amino acids. In germline, CDR1 is SEHNR, CDR2 FQNEAQ (reference sequence). V lost 7 bases and J 5 bases, leaving 6 bases between the germline ends. The CDR3: CASTLDNEQFF. In DNA, the CDR3 is TGTGCCAGCACCCTGGACAATGAGCAGTTCTTC.

This clonotype showed up just a few times. This chain links TRBV5-5 with TRBJ2-7; D may be TRBD2 (5 bases). V lost 0 bases, J lost 3 bases, and 13 bases lay in between. This CDR3 is built from 15 residues. Germline V CDR1 and CDR2: SGHKS, YYEKEE (reference sequence). CDR3: CASSLEGSTNYEQYV. The DNA of the CDR3 is TGTGCCAGCAGCTTGGAAGGGAGTACCAACTACGAGCAGTACGTC.

This chain joins TRBV3-1 and TRBJ2-7; D possibly matches TRBD1 or TRBD2 (6 bases each). Germline V gives CDR1 LGHDT, CDR2 YNNKEL (reference sequence). CDR3 length equals 15 residues. V was pared by 1 base and J by 3 bases, with 13 bases between. The CDR3 nucleotides read TGTGCCAGCAGCCAAGTATGGGGGGCGGACTACGAGCAGTACTTC. Translated: CASSQVWGADYEQYF.

This clonotype was recorded at least ten times. V usage is TRBV28 and J usage is TRBJ2-7; TRBD1 matches 8 bases. Germline trimming cut 6 bases from V and 2 bases from J; bases unmatched to any gene: 6. The CDR3 covers 14 residues. Looked up from germline, CDR1 is MDHEN and CDR2 is SYDVKM. CDR3 in amino acids: CASRRGQGTYEQYV. CDR3 in DNA: TGTGCCAGCAGGCGAGGACAGGGAACCTACGAGCAGTACGTC.

This clonotype came up many times. This rearrangement joins TRBV5-1 to TRBJ2-5; 11 nucleotides line up with TRBD2. With V trimmed by 1 base and J by 5 bases, 7 bases remained unmatched. This CDR3 comprises 16 residues. Per the germline V gene, CDR1 is SGHRS and CDR2 is YFSETQ. CDR3 sequence: CASSLTGTSGLETQYF. DNA of the CDR3: TGCGCCAGCAGCTTGACGGGGACTAGCGGTTTGGAGACCCAGTACTTC. Together with reference TRBV5-1 and TRBJ2-5, the CDR3 gives the full variable domain: KAGVTQTPRYLIKTRGQQVTLSCSPISGHRSVSWYQQTPGQGLQFLFEYFSETQRNKGNFPGRFSGRQFSNSRSEMNVSTLELGDSALYLCASSLTGTSGLETQYFGPGTRLLVL.

The chain has TRBV7-9 and TRBJ1-4; tentatively, D is TRBD1 (5 bases). V lost 4 bases and J 4 bases, leaving 13 bases between the germline ends. The germline V gene has CDR1 SEHNR and CDR2 FQNEAQ (reference sequence). The CDR3 extends over 15 amino acids. CDR3 in amino acids: CASSSPQGLNEKLFF. DNA for the CDR3: TGTGCCAGCAGCTCACCCCAGGGCCTTAATGAAAAACTGTTTTTT.